This T cell receptor beta chain was identified during a study of T cells after posttransplantation cyclophosphamide. Overall study findings and caveats: Blood and skin or GI T cell repertoires showed limited TRB overlap.

Here immunoSEQ multiplex PCR was the method, and the copy in TCRdb shows in-frame clones only, minus some. This table has about 52,000 clones, 85% to 95% appearing once. Germline V gives CDR1 SEHNR, CDR2 FQNEAQ (reference sequence). After removal of 5 bases from V and 0 bases from J, the junction contained 6 bases not matched to a gene. This CDR3 spans 15 amino acids. On the day of bone marrow donation, the related graft donor provided peripheral blood. This clone was seen just once. What it binds is not known. This clonotype originated in a woman in her thirties in good health and a related stem cell transplant donor. Sequencing used PBMCs. The chain recombines TRBV7-9 with TRBJ2-7, with 8 bases identical to TRBD1. The CDR3 bases are TGTGCCAGCAGCCAAGGACAGGGTGGCTCCTACGAGCAGTACTTC. Encoded protein: CASSQGQGGSYEQYF. The whole variable domain, remainder taken from reference TRBV7-9 and TRBJ2-7, is DTGVSQNPRHKITKRGQNVTFRCDPISEHNRLYWYRQTLGQGPEFLTYFQNEAQLEKSRLLSDRFSAERPKGSFSTLEIQRTEQGDSAMYLCASSQGQGGSYEQYFGPGTRLTVT.